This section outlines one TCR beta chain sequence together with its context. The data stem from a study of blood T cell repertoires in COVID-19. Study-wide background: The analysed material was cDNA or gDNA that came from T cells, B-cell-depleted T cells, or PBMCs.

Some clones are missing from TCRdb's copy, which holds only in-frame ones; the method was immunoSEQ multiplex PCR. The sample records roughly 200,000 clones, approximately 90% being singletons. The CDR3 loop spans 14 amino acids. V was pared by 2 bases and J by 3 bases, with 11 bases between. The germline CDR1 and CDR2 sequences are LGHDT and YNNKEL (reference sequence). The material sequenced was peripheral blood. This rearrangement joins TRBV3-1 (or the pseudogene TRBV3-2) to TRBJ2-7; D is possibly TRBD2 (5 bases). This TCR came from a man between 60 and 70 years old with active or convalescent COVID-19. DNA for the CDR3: TGTGCCAGCAGCCAAACATTAGGAGGCTACGAGCAGTACTTC. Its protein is CASSQTLGGYEQYF.